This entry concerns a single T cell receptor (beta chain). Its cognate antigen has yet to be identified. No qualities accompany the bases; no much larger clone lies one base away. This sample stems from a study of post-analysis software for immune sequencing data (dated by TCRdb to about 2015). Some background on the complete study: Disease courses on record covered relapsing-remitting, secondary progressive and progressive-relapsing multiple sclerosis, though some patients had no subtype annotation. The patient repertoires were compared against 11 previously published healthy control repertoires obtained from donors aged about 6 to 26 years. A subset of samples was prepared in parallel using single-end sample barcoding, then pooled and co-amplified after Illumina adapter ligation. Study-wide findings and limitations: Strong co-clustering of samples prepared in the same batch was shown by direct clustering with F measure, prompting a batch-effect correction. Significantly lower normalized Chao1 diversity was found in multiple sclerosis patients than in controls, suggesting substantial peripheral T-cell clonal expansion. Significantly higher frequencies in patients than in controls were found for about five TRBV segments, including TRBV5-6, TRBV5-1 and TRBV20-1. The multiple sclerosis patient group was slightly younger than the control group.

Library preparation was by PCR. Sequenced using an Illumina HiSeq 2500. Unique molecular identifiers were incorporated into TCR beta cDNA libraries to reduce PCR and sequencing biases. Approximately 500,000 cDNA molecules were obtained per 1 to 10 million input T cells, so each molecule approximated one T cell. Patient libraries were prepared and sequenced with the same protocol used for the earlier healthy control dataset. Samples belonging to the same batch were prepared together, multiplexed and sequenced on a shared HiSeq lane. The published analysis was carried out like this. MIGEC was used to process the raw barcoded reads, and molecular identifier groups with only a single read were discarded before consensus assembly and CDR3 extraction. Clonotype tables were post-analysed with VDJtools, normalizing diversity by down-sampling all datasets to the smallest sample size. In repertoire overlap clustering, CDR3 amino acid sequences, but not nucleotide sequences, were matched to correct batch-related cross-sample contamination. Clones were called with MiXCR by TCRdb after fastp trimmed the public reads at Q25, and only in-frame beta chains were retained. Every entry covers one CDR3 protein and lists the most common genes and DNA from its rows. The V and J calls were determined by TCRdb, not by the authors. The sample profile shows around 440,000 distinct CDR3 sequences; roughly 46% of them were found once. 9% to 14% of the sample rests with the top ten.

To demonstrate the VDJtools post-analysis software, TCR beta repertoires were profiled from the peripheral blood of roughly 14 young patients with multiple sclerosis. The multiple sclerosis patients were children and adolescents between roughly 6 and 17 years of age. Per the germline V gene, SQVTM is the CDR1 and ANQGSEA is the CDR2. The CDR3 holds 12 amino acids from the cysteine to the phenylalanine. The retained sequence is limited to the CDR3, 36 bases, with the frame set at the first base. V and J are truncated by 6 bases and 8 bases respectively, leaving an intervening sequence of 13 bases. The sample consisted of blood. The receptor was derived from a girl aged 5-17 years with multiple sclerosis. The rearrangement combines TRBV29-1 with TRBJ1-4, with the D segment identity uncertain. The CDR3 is CSVAIDQEKLFF. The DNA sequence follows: TGCAGCGTCGCAATAGACCAGGAAAAACTGTTTTTT.